This T cell receptor (beta chain) was sequenced for a study of cytomegalovirus exposure and HLA in healthy donors. The study's findings and limits: Later analysis suggested most CMV-associated TCR beta chains were HLA-restricted. Excluded: some indistinguishable V segments such as TRBV6-2 and TRBV6-3. The study carried out a later analysis of TCR beta sequences. It associated 15,000 to 20,000 of them with specific HLA alleles at a false discovery rate of 0.05.

Of note for this clone: Antigen specificity is unknown.

The V end lost 0 bases, the J end lost 3 bases, and 7 bases lay between the germline ends. Germline V gene data show CDR1 as SGHRS and CDR2 as YFSETQ. The CDR3 loop spans 14 amino acids. PCR employed 60 Vbeta and 13 Jbeta primers. TCRdb keeps only in-frame clones here, not all; method: immunoSEQ multiplex PCR. The data show 160,000 or so clones, 65% to 85% seen once. The rearrangement uses TRBV5-1 and TRBJ2-1; weak D call: TRBD1 (6 bases). The specimen sequenced was PBMCs. The TCR comes from a woman aged 18 to 35 in good health and CMV-seronegative. DNA for the CDR3: TGCGCCAGCAGCTTGGCAGGGGACTACAATGAGCAGTTCTTC. Residues: CASSLAGDYNEQFF. Full variable domain (missing parts from reference TRBV5-1 and TRBJ2-1): KAGVTQTPRYLIKTRGQQVTLSCSPISGHRSVSWYQQTPGQGLQFLFEYFSETQRNKGNFPGRFSGRQFSNSRSEMNVSTLELGDSALYLCASSLAGDYNEQFFGPGTRLTVL.